These 5 T cell receptor beta chains share one sample of origin, sequenced in a study of PD-L1 blockade in urothelial cancer. Repertoires were generated with immunoSEQ multiplex PCR, while TCRdb's copy carries only in-frame clones and drops some. The table includes roughly 38,000 clones, approximately 80% detected once. This material consisted of PBMCs, taken around atezolizumab (anti-PD-L1) treatment. The origin of the receptors is a man in his sixties or seventies with urothelial cancer.

This chain links TRBV4-2 with TRBJ2-7, with TRBD2 matching 7 bases. V gave up 1 base and J gave up 2 bases; unmatched junction bases: 5. The germline CDR1 and CDR2 sequences are LGHNA and YNFKEQ. This CDR3 is built from 15 residues. DNA for the CDR3: TGTGCCAGCAGCCAAGTCGATGGGGGGGCCTACGAGCAGTACTTC. It yields the protein CASSQVDGGAYEQYF.

V usage is TRBV28 and J usage is TRBJ2-3, with TRBD2 identical over 15 bases. V was pared by 8 bases and J by 2 bases, with 8 bases of the junction left unmatched. In germline, CDR1 is MDHEN, CDR2 SYDVKM. The CDR3 has 17 amino acids. The CDR3 loop is CASGLAGGRGFTDTQYF. The DNA for the CDR3 is TGTGCCAGCGGACTAGCGGGAGGGCGTGGGTTCACAGATACGCAGTATTTT.

The gene calls are TRBV10-3 and TRBJ2-5; TRBD2 might be the D (6 bases). Trimming pared 0 bases from V and 2 bases from J, leaving 10 bases between. The CDR3 consists of 15 residues. Germline CDR1 and CDR2: ENHRY and SYGVKD. CDR3 residues: CAISESLSGQETQYF. CDR3 coding DNA: TGTGCCATCAGTGAGTCGCTTAGCGGACAAGAGACCCAGTACTTC.

The chain has TRBV6-5 and TRBJ2-1; D gene unclear. Trimming took 8 bases from V and 6 from J, leaving 8 bases between them. There are 11 residues in the CDR3. Germline lookup yields CDR1 MNHEY and CDR2 SVGAGI. For the CDR3, the DNA is TGTGCCAGCGGCCCTAGCAATGAGCAGTTCTTC. It translates to CASGPSNEQFF.

CDR3 sequence reads: CASSLWGQGESSYNEQFF. CDR3 in DNA: TGTGCCAGCAGTTTATGGGGACAGGGGGAGAGCTCCTACAATGAGCAGTTCTTC. The gene calls are TRBV27 and TRBJ2-1; TRBD1 matches at 11 bases. This CDR3 spans 18 amino acids. With 1 base clipped from V and 0 bases from J, the junction kept 5 bases outside the gene matches. The germline CDR1 and CDR2 sequences are MNHEY and SMNVEV (reference sequence).